These T cell receptor beta chains were read from a single sample in a study of beta chain features in type 1 diabetes. Sequencing used immunoSEQ multiplex PCR; TCRdb keeps in-frame clones, though not all of them. The repertoire holds hundreds of thousands of clones, with roughly 10% as singletons. The sample consisted of naive CD4+ T cells from blood. These receptors all come from a man younger than 45 with type 1 diabetes. Both conserved end residues are part of each CDR3. D genes are given only for firm matches. Expanded clones get a size class; other rows say once, few or many, or leave the size out.

len: 13
j_gene: TRBJ1-4
abundance: -
d_gene: -
v_gene: TRBV7-9
CDR3nt: TGTGCCAGCAGCTTATTCGACAGCCAGAGACTGTTTTTT
CDR3aa: CASSLFDSQRLFF

len: 13
j_gene: TRBJ2-7
abundance: few
d_gene: -
v_gene: TRBV7-9
CDR3nt: TGTGCCAGCAGCTCCCTATCTAAGTACGAGCAGTACTTC
CDR3aa: CASSSLSKYEQYF

len: 17
j_gene: TRBJ2-1
abundance: few
d_gene: TRBD2
v_gene: TRBV5-4
CDR3nt: TGTGCCAGCAGCTGGAGACTAGCGGGGGGGCCTTACAATGAGCAGTTCTTC
CDR3aa: CASSWRLAGGPYNEQFF

len: 15
j_gene: TRBJ2-7
abundance: -
d_gene: -
v_gene: TRBV9
CDR3nt: TGTGCCAGCAGCGTATTAGGGGGAGCATCCTACGAGCAGTACTTC
CDR3aa: CASSVLGGASYEQYF

len: 17
j_gene: TRBJ2-7
abundance: -
d_gene: -
v_gene: TRBV4-3
CDR3nt: TGCGCCAGCAGCCAAGCAGTGACAGGTCGAGGCCCCTACGAGCAGTACTTC
CDR3aa: CASSQAVTGRGPYEQYF

len: 13
j_gene: TRBJ2-1
abundance: -
d_gene: TRBD2
v_gene: TRBV6-1
CDR3nt: TGTGCCACAGGGGGATCGAGACTAGCGGTACAGTTCTTC
CDR3aa: CATGGSRLAVQFF

len: 14
j_gene: TRBJ2-4
abundance: few
d_gene: -
v_gene: TRBV7-8
CDR3nt: TGTGCCAGCAGCCCCAGAGGGGCCAAAAACATTCAGTACTTC
CDR3aa: CASSPRGAKNIQYF

len: 15
j_gene: TRBJ1-2
abundance: few
d_gene: -
v_gene: TRBV5-6
CDR3nt: TGTGCCAGCAGCTTGTGGGCTCTGGGCACGCATGGCTACACCTTC
CDR3aa: CASSLWALGTHGYTF

len: 15
j_gene: TRBJ2-3
abundance: -
d_gene: -
v_gene: TRBV18
CDR3nt: TGTGCCAGCTCACCAACCCGGGGGGCCACAGATACGCAGTATTTT
CDR3aa: CASSPTRGATDTQYF

len: 15
j_gene: TRBJ2-1
abundance: -
d_gene: -
v_gene: TRBV6-1
CDR3nt: TGTGCCAGCAGTGAAAAGGCAGGGGTGGGCAATGAGCAGTTCTTC
CDR3aa: CASSEKAGVGNEQFF

len: 13
j_gene: TRBJ2-5
abundance: -
d_gene: -
v_gene: TRBV11-1
CDR3nt: TGTGCCAGCAGCTTCCTGGGAGGAGAGACCCAGTACTTC
CDR3aa: CASSFLGGETQYF